The entry below describes one T cell receptor beta chain. This CDR3 is 16 amino acids long. V lost 0 bases to trimming and J lost 7 bases; unmatched junction nucleotides: 5. CDR1 and CDR2 from the germline V gene are SGHRS and YFSETQ. Researchers amplified the TCR beta CDR3 regions from RNA transcripts. RT-PCR in the first round (using the HTBI primer set) targeted the TCR CDR3. TCRdb redid the calling of the multiplex PCR reads with MiXCR, one entry per CDR3 protein. The table has under 30,000 distinct CDR3 sequences, approximately 54% seen once. The sample originates from a study of T cells in Graves' hyperthyroidism and ophthalmopathy. The PBMCs studied were ones that came from 10 ml fresh peripheral blood.

What was sequenced was blood. The chain carries TRBV5-1 and TRBJ2-1, with 12 nucleotides matching TRBD2. The receptor was isolated from a woman aged 40 to 50 with Graves' hyperthyroidism that later progressed to Graves' ophthalmopathy. CDR3: CASSLALAGGGNEQFF. The CDR3 DNA sequence: TGCGCCAGCAGCTTGGCACTAGCGGGAGGCGGAAATGAGCAGTTCTTC. Looking up the rest from reference TRBV5-1 and TRBJ2-1 gives the full variable domain: KAGVTQTPRYLIKTRGQQVTLSCSPISGHRSVSWYQQTPGQGLQFLFEYFSETQRNKGNFPGRFSGRQFSNSRSEMNVSTLELGDSALYLCASSLALAGGGNEQFFGPGTRLTVL.